The 32 T cell receptor beta chains in this list originate from one sample, sequenced in a study of cytomegalovirus exposure and HLA in healthy donors. Researchers ran the PCR with 60 Vbeta and 13 Jbeta primers. Clones were read by immunoSEQ multiplex PCR, and TCRdb kept only the in-frame ones, dropping some. The sample lists 150,000 to 200,000 clones, approximately 74% occurring once. The sample taken for sequencing was PBMCs. These receptors were taken from a woman aged 30 to 39 in good health and CMV-seronegative.

The V and J genes are TRBV7-9 and TRBJ2-3; 7 bases are shared with TRBD2. Losses at the gene ends were 6 bases for V and 1 base for J; bases not matched to a gene: 10. Germline-derived CDR1 and CDR2 are SEHNR and FQNEAQ (reference sequence). The CDR3 is made up of 16 amino acids. The CDR3, as DNA: TGTGCCAGCAGTTCTCAGAGCGGGGCCCGCACAGATACGCAGTATTTT. Translated: CASSSQSGARTDTQYF.

This clone was counted only a few times. The rearrangement links TRBV5-4 to TRBJ1-3; 7 bases match TRBD1. V was clipped by 3 bases and J by 0 bases; unmatched bases: 6. The germline CDR1 and CDR2 sequences are SGHNT and YYREEE (reference sequence). This CDR3 comprises 16 residues. Written as DNA, the CDR3 is TGTGCCAGCAGCTCCACCAGGGGGTCCTCTGGAAACACCATATATTTT. This gives the protein CASSSTRGSSGNTIYF.

This chain links TRBV19 with TRBJ1-2; 11 nucleotides align to TRBD1. V was pared by 8 bases and J by 3 bases, with 5 bases of the junction left unmatched. Germline assignment: CDR1 LNHDA and CDR2 SQIVND (reference sequence). This CDR3 contains 14 residues. CDR3 sequence (DNA): TGTGCCAGTTGGGACAGGGGGTCTGACTATGGCTACACCTTC. Protein product: CASWDRGSDYGYTF.

The chain joins TRBV7-2 to TRBJ2-3; D remains ambiguous. From germline, CDR1 is SGHTA and CDR2 FQGNSA. V was trimmed by 0 bases and J by 5 bases, leaving 12 bases between them. The CDR3 extends over 15 amino acids. The chain's CDR3 is CASSLAGQVEDTQYF. CDR3 nucleotides: TGTGCCAGCAGCTTAGCGGGCCAGGTCGAAGATACGCAGTATTTT.

This clone was counted only a few times. This rearrangement joins TRBV14 to TRBJ2-5; 7 bases are a match to TRBD1. J gave up 3 bases and V 4 bases, and 5 bases lay outside the gene matches. This CDR3 contains 14 residues. The germline V gene encodes CDR1 SGHDN and CDR2 FVKESK. CDR3 in amino acids: CASSPQGVKETQYF. CDR3 nucleotides: TGTGCCAGCAGCCCTCAGGGGGTGAAAGAGACCCAGTACTTC.

This clone was observed a single time. The chain joins TRBV5-1 to TRBJ1-5, with no clear D. Germline CDR1 SGHRS, CDR2 YFSETQ. The CDR3 contains 14 residues. Trimming took 0 bases from V and 2 from J, leaving 6 bases between them. Here the CDR3 reads CASSLGEGNQPQHF. The CDR3, as DNA: TGCGCCAGCAGCTTGGGGGAGGGCAATCAGCCCCAGCATTTT.

The chain recombines TRBV7-2 with TRBJ2-1; 12 bases align to TRBD1. Unmatched junction bases numbered 2, after V lost 4 bases and J lost 16 bases. Per germline, CDR1 SGHTA and CDR2 FQGNSA. This CDR3 has 11 amino acids. DNA of the CDR3: TGTGCCAGCAGCTGGGACAGGGGGCTTTTCTTC. It encodes CASSWDRGLFF.

The chain joins TRBV4-1 to TRBJ2-5, with TRBD1 as a possible D gene (6 bases). V lost 1 base and J 5 bases, leaving 14 bases between the germline ends. The CDR3 loop spans 15 amino acids. CDR1 is MGHRA, CDR2 YSYEKL, per germline. The DNA of the CDR3 is TGCGCCAGCAGCCAAGCTTGGACAGTACGGGAGACCCAGTACTTC. Translation gives CASSQAWTVRETQYF.

This chain connects TRBV2 to TRBJ1-6; TRBD1 matches at 12 bases. This CDR3 spans 15 amino acids. Germline assignment: CDR1 SNHLY and CDR2 FYNNEI. The ends lost 8 bases at V and 7 bases at J; junction bases unmatched: 6. CDR3 protein: CASRDRGLTNSPLHF. The CDR3 DNA is TGTGCCAGCCGGGACAGGGGGCTAACCAATTCACCCCTCCACTTT.

This chain's CDR3 is CSVDRRDTGELFF. In DNA form, the CDR3 reads TGCAGCGTTGACAGGCGGGACACCGGGGAGCTGTTTTTT. The chain couples TRBV29-1 to TRBJ2-2, with D tentatively TRBD2 (5 bases). CDR1 SQVTM and CDR2 ANQGSEA come from the germline V gene. The V gene lost 3 bases and the J gene lost 3 bases, with 8 bases spanning the gap. There are 13 residues in the CDR3.

The chain employs TRBV6-5 and TRBJ2-5; D is possibly TRBD1 (5 bases). Judging by the DNA end, TRBJ2-7 fits better; the J call may be wrong. Germline values: CDR1 MNHEY, CDR2 SVGAGI. CDR3 length equals 13 residues. The CDR3 bases are TGTGCCAGCAGTAAGCAGGGCGGCTACGAGCAGTACTTC. It translates to CASSKQGGYEQYF.

This clone was seen a single time. This chain connects TRBV7-3 to TRBJ2-7; the D gene is possibly TRBD1 (7 bases). The CDR3 consists of 13 residues. V lost 4 bases to trimming and J lost 9 bases, with 16 bases between them. The V gene's germline CDR1 is SGHTA and CDR2 FQGTGA. The CDR3 DNA is TGTGCCAGCAGCTCGGCAGGGGGGAACTCGCAGTACTTC. Translation gives CASSSAGGNSQYF.

This clone was picked up one time. This chain joins TRBV7-7 and TRBJ2-7; D is possibly TRBD1 (5 bases). Germline V gene lookup returns CDR1 SSHAT and CDR2 FNYEAQ (reference sequence). The CDR3 runs 14 residues. The V gene lost 5 bases and the J gene lost 3 bases, with 14 bases spanning the gap. CDR3: CASSPNPQGYEQYF. CDR3 DNA: TGTGCCAGCAGCCCAAACCCGCAGGGCTACGAGCAGTACTTC.

J is TRBJ2-7 and V is TRBV2; 12 bases align to TRBD2. The CDR3 is 16 residues long. With 5 bases clipped from V and 7 bases from J, the junction kept 12 bases outside the gene matches. Per germline, CDR1 SNHLY and CDR2 FYNNEI. The CDR3 DNA reads as TGTGCCAGCAGTTACAGACTAGCGGGAGCCCGTCAGGAGCAGTACTTC. Amino acid sequence: CASSYRLAGARQEQYF.

This clone was detected only a few times. The chain uses TRBV4-2 and TRBJ2-7, with D perhaps TRBD2 (6 bases). This CDR3 has 15 amino acids. CDR1 is LGHNA, CDR2 YNFKEQ, per germline. The V end was cut by 4 bases, the J end by 6 bases, with 19 bases between. CDR3 bases: TGTGCCAGCAGCCCGCCGGGACGGGGGATCTTCGAGCAGTACTTC. Protein sequence: CASSPPGRGIFEQYF.

This clone came up a few times. The rearrangement joins TRBV29-1 to TRBJ1-4; unclear D gene. Trimming removed 4 bases from V and 6 bases from J, with 9 bases in between. This CDR3 spans 12 amino acids. Germline values: CDR1 SQVTM, CDR2 ANQGSEA. In DNA form, the CDR3 reads TGCAGCGTTGGGTTCGGGGATGAAAAACTGTTTTTT. This encodes CSVGFGDEKLFF.

V gene TRBV28 combines with J gene TRBJ1-5; D is unclear. V was shortened by 3 bases and J by 1 base, with 7 bases between the two germline ends. The CDR3 spans 14 residues. Germline loops: CDR1 MDHEN, CDR2 SYDVKM. CDR3 sequence (DNA): TGTGCCAGCAGTTTCCGGGAGAGCAATCAGCCCCAGCATTTT. Protein product: CASSFRESNQPQHF. Using reference TRBV28 and TRBJ1-5 for the parts outside the CDR3, the full variable domain is DVKVTQSSRYLVKRTGEKVFLECVQDMDHENMFWYRQDPGLGLRLIYFSYDVKMKEKGDIPEGYSVSREKKERFSLILESASTNQTSMYLCASSFRESNQPQHFGDGTRLSIL.

The chain has TRBV19 and TRBJ1-5; 11 bases match TRBD1. With V trimmed by 10 bases and J by 1 base, 6 bases remained unmatched. The V gene's germline CDR1 is LNHDA and CDR2 SQIVND (reference sequence). CDR3 length: 15 residues. DNA of the CDR3: TGTGCCACCCGGGACAGGGGGTTAAGCAATCAGCCCCAGCATTTT. It specifies CATRDRGLSNQPQHF.

The genes are TRBV7-2 and TRBJ1-5; no clear D gene. V lost 2 bases to trimming and J lost 6 bases, with 8 bases between them. CDR3 length equals 13 residues. The V gene's germline CDR1 is SGHTA and CDR2 FQGNSA. The CDR3 loop reads CASSLSGGQPQHF. CDR3 coding DNA: TGTGCCAGCAGCTTATCGGGAGGTCAGCCCCAGCATTTT.

This rearrangement joins TRBV19 to TRBJ2-2; possible D gene TRBD1, 6 bases. V lost 5 bases to trimming and J lost 5 bases, with 24 bases between them. The CDR3 extends over 18 amino acids. Germline-derived CDR1 and CDR2 are LNHDA and SQIVND (reference sequence). DNA for the CDR3: TGTGCCAGTAGTGCCGAAACCGGGCCACAGGGTGTTACCGGGGAGCTGTTTTTT. Translation gives CASSAETGPQGVTGELFF.

The chain is built from TRBV5-1 and TRBJ2-5; possibly TRBD1 for D (5 bases). This CDR3 has 14 residues. Germline V gives CDR1 SGHRS, CDR2 YFSETQ. The germline V and J ends were trimmed by 4 bases and 1 base, with 11 bases remaining between them. The CDR3 DNA is TGCGCCAGCAGCCTGGAAGACAGCCAAGAGACCCAGTACTTC. It specifies CASSLEDSQETQYF.

In DNA form, the CDR3 reads TGCGCCAGCAGCCTTGGCCCAGGGGTGGGTAACACTGAAGCTTTCTTT. This codes for CASSLGPGVGNTEAFF. The genes are TRBV5-1 and TRBJ1-1; TRBD1 is a possible D gene (6 bases). The CDR3 is 16 residues long. Trimming shortened V by 4 bases and J by 2 bases, and 18 bases separated the two germline ends. Germline V gives CDR1 SGHRS, CDR2 YFSETQ.

The chain recombines TRBV5-1 with TRBJ1-1; 10 bases fit TRBD1. Trimming at V came to 2 bases and at J to 11 bases, leaving 6 bases not matched to a gene. This CDR3 contains 13 residues. Germline V gives CDR1 SGHRS, CDR2 YFSETQ. In DNA, the CDR3 is TGCGCCAGCAGCTTTGGGACAGGGGAGACGGCTTTCTTT. It translates to CASSFGTGETAFF.

The genes are TRBV5-6 and TRBJ1-1; D unresolved. V lost 0 bases and J 6 bases, leaving 12 bases between the germline ends. There are 14 residues in the CDR3. Germline loops: CDR1 SGHDT, CDR2 YYEEEE. This CDR3 reads CASSLVEGDAEAFF. DNA of the CDR3: TGTGCCAGCAGCTTGGTCGAGGGCGACGCTGAAGCTTTCTTT.

J is TRBJ1-5 and V is TRBV4-1; 7 bases are shared with TRBD1. Germline V gives CDR1 MGHRA, CDR2 YSYEKL. The CDR3 runs 15 residues. J was trimmed by 9 bases and V by 0 bases; bases with no gene match: 8. This CDR3 reads CASSQEGTVGPPQHF. The CDR3 region has the DNA TGCGCCAGCAGCCAAGAAGGGACAGTTGGTCCGCCCCAGCATTTT.

The chain joins TRBV5-1 to TRBJ2-2; 7 bases are a match to TRBD1. Germline assignment: CDR1 SGHRS and CDR2 YFSETQ. The V segment lost 6 bases and the J segment 1 base; nucleotides outside the gene matches: 9. CDR3 length: 16 residues. This CDR3 reads CASKPPGTVNTGELFF. CDR3 nucleotides: TGCGCCAGCAAACCCCCCGGGACAGTGAACACCGGGGAGCTGTTTTTT.

In this sample, this clone turned up a few times. The rearrangement links TRBV2 to TRBJ2-3; TRBD1 matches at 10 bases. The length of the CDR3 is 13 residues. Germline loops: CDR1 SNHLY, CDR2 FYNNEI. V gave up 10 bases and J gave up 6 bases; unmatched junction bases: 7. The CDR3: CATGTGVVDTQYF. CDR3 nucleotides: TGTGCCACTGGGACAGGGGTTGTCGATACGCAGTATTTT.

This clone was counted a few times. The rearrangement uses TRBV7-9 and TRBJ2-1, with 8 bases fitting TRBD2. Unmatched junction bases numbered 20, after V lost 6 bases and J lost 13 bases. CDR3 length: 16 residues. Germline loops: CDR1 SEHNR, CDR2 FQNEAQ (reference sequence). This CDR3 reads CASRQNIYPGLVSQFF. CDR3 sequence (DNA): TGTGCCAGCAGACAAAATATATATCCGGGACTAGTCTCCCAGTTCTTC.

The rearrangement uses TRBV18 and TRBJ1-1; perhaps TRBD1 as D (6 bases). The CDR3 extends over 17 amino acids. Looked up from germline, CDR1 is KGHSH and CDR2 is LQKENI. Trimming pared 3 bases from V and 4 bases from J, leaving 21 bases between. CDR3 nucleotide sequence: TGTGCCAGCTCACCGACTGCGGGGGGGGCGCGGGTCACTGAAGCTTTCTTT. This encodes CASSPTAGGARVTEAFF.

The CDR3 protein is CASSFGTANTGELFF. The CDR3 nucleotides are TGCGCCAGCAGCTTCGGGACAGCGAACACCGGGGAGCTGTTTTTT. The J gene is TRBJ2-2, the V gene TRBV5-1; 7 bases are shared with TRBD1. Germline loops: CDR1 SGHRS, CDR2 YFSETQ. The V and J ends lost 2 bases and 0 bases, in that order; junction bases with no gene match: 1. This CDR3 has 15 amino acids.

The gene calls are TRBV20-1 and TRBJ2-7; no reliable D call. CDR3 length equals 11 residues. Germline CDR1 DFQATT, CDR2 SNEGSKA (reference sequence). The V gene lost 5 bases and the J gene lost 2 bases, with 7 bases spanning the gap. The CDR3 coding sequence is TGCAGTGCTGACACCGCCTACGAGCAGTACTTC. Protein product: CSADTAYEQYF.

J is TRBJ2-4 and V is TRBV28, with 8 positions matching TRBD1. Germline-derived CDR1 and CDR2 are MDHEN and SYDVKM. The CDR3 spans 14 residues. With V trimmed by 6 bases and J by 9 bases, 10 bases remained unmatched. This CDR3 reads CASSLGQGVGIQYF. CDR3 sequence (DNA): TGTGCCAGCAGCCTCGGACAGGGCGTAGGCATTCAGTACTTC.